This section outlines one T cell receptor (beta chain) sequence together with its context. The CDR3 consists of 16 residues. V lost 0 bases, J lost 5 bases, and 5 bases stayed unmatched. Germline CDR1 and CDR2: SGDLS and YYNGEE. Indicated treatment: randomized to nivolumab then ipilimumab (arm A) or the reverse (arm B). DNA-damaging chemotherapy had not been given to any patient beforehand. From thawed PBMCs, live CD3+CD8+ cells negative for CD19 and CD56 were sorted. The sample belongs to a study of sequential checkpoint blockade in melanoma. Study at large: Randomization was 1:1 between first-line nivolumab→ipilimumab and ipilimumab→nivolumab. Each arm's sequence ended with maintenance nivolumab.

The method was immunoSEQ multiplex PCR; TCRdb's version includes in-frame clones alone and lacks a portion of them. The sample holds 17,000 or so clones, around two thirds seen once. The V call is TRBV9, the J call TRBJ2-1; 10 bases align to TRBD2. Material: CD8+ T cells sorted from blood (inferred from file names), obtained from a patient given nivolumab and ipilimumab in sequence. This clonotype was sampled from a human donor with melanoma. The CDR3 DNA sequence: TGTGCCAGCAGCGTAGCTGGGCTAGCGGGGGACAATGAGCAGTTCTTC. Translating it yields CASSVAGLAGDNEQFF.